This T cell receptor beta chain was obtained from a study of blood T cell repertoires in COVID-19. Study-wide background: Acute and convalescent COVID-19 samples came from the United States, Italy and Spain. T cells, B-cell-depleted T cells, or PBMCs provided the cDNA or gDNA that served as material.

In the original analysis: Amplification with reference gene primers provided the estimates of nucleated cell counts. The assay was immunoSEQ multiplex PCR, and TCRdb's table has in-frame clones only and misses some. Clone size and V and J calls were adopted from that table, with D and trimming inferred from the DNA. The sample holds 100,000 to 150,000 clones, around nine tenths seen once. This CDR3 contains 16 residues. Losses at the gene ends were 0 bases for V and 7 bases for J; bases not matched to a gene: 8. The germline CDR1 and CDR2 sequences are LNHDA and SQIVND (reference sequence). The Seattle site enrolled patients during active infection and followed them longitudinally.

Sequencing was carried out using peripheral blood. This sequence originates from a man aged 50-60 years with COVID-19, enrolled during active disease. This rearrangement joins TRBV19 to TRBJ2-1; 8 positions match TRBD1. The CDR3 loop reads CASSIDRTGKWNEQFF. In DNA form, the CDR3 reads TGTGCCAGTAGTATAGATAGGACAGGGAAGTGGAATGAGCAGTTCTTC.